The present T cell receptor (beta chain) was sequenced within a study of control samples from healthy donors and cancer patients. Germline trimming cut 5 bases from V and 7 bases from J; bases unmatched to any gene: 2. The CDR3 spans 12 residues. CDR1 is MNHEY and CDR2 is SVGAGI in the germline V gene. Generated by immunoSEQ multiplex PCR, the TCRdb table keeps only in-frame clones and is missing some. The sample consists of roughly 92,000 clones, 85% to 90% of them appearing once. The source material was blood. The chain couples TRBV6-5 to TRBJ1-3; the match to TRBD1 covers 7 bases. The TCR sequence derives from an older woman in good health. This CDR3 reads CASSTGANTIYF. The CDR3 nucleotides read TGTGCCAGCAGTACAGGGGCCAACACCATATATTTT.